A single T cell receptor (beta chain) is shown here with its context. The antigen is unknown. V lost 5 bases and J 3 bases, leaving 11 bases between the germline ends. Germline V lookup: CDR1 SEHNR, CDR2 FQNEAQ (reference sequence). The CDR3 runs to 14 residues. Scientists ran DNA taken from cultured CD4+ T cells through the Oncomine TCR Beta short-read assay for sequencing. TCRdb reprocessed the PCR reads via MiXCR and lists one record per CDR3 protein. The table records more than 15,000 distinct CDR3 sequences, approximately 45% of them present only once. Time point meaning: late sampling 161 to 241 days after vaccination in a few convalescent patients. Treatment described: approximately nine-day PBMC culture with coronavirus spike peptide pools or control peptides (ViraFEST assay). TCRs were sequenced by ViraFEST after antigen-specific T cells had been expanded with peptide pools. This sample was taken from a study of vaccination and CD4 T cells after COVID-19. Looking at the study overall: Convalescent persons amounted to six males plus four females, two of whom were Hispanic. The cells in question were stimulated using overlapping spike peptides derived from SARS-CoV-2, HCoV-NL63, HCoV-OC43 and HCoV-229E. Findings and caveats of the study: Post-vaccination, and not before, a median roughly 90% of reactive clones appeared in convalescent patients.

The gene calls are TRBV7-9 and TRBJ1-3; D is ambiguous. The receptor's source is a human donor who had recovered from COVID-19. This specimen was CD4+ T cells from blood, cultured in vitro, taken about 7 months after SARS-CoV-2 vaccination. CDR3 DNA sequence: TGTGCCAGCAGCCCGACCTACCTTGGAAACACCATATATTTT. It yields the protein CASSPTYLGNTIYF.